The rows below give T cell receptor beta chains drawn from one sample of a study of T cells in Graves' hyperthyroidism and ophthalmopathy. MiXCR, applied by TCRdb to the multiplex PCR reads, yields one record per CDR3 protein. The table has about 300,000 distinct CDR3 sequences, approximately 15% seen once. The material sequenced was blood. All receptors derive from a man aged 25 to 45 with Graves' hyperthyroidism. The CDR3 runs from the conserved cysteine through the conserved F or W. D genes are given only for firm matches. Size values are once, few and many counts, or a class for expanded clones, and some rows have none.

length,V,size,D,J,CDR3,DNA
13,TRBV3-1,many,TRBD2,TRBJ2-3,CASSPGLADTQYF,TGTGCCAGCAGCCCTGGACTAGCGGATACGCAGTATTTT
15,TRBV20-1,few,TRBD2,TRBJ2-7,CSASPASGSVDEQYF,TGCAGTGCTAGCCCCGCTAGCGGGAGCGTGGACGAGCAGTACTTC
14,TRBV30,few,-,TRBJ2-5,CAWSRSRGFETQYF,TGTGCCTGGAGTAGATCCAGGGGATTTGAGACCCAGTACTTC
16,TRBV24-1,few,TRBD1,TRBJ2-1,CATSPTTGGYYNEQFF,TGTGCCACCAGTCCTACTACAGGGGGGTATTACAATGAGCAGTTCTTC
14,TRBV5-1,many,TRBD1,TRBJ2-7,CASRMTGGSGEQYF,TGCGCCAGCAGGATGACAGGGGGCTCTGGTGAGCAGTACTTC
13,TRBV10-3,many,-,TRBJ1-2,CAISELADYGYTF,TGTGCCATCAGTGAACTGGCGGACTATGGCTACACCTTC
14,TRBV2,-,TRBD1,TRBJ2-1,CASSEGQYHNEQFF,TGTGCCAGCAGTGAGGGACAGTACCACAATGAGCAGTTCTTC
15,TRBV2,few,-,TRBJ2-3,CASSEGGPSGDTQYF,TGTGCCAGCAGTGAAGGCGGACCATCCGGAGATACGCAGTATTTT
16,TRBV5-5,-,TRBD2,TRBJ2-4,CASSGGLAGGKNIQYF,TGTGCCAGCAGCGGGGGACTAGCGGGAGGGAAAAACATTCAGTACTTC
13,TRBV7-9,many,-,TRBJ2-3,CASSWDSSDTQYF,TGTGCCAGCAGCTGGGACTCATCAGATACGCAGTATTTT
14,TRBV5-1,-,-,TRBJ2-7,CASSRRDTNYEQYF,TGCGCCAGCAGCCGGCGGGACACCAACTACGAGCAGTACTTC
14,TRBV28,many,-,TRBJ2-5,CASRQAGPRETQYF,TGTGCCAGCAGGCAAGCCGGGCCCCGGGAGACCCAGTACTTC
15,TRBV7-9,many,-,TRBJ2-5,CASSLEGVSVQTQYF,TGTGCCAGCAGCTTAGAAGGAGTGTCGGTCCAGACCCAGTACTTC
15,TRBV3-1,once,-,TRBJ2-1,CASSQDYSSYNEQFF,TGTGCCAGCAGCCAAGATTACAGCTCCTACAATGAGCAGTTCTTC
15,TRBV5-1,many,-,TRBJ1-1,CASSIGAGPNTEAFF,TGCGCCAGCAGCATTGGGGCGGGGCCGAACACTGAAGCTTTCTTT
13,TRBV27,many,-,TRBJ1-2,CASSYTSNYGYTF,TGTGCCAGCAGTTACACCTCTAACTATGGCTACACCTTC
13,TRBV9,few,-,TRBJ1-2,CASSDRLITSYTF,TGTGCCAGCAGTGACAGGCTCATAACCTCCTACACCTTC
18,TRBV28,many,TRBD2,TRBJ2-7,CASSQAASGRSVWYEQYF,TGTGCCAGCAGCCAAGCCGCTAGCGGGAGATCTGTGTGGTACGAGCAGTACTTC
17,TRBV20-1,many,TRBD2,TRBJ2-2,CSARSASGRANTGELFF,TGCAGTGCCCGCAGTGCGAGCGGGAGGGCGAACACCGGGGAGCTGTTTTTT
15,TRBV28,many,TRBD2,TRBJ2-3,CASIDWGGRTDTQYF,TGTGCCAGCATTGACTGGGGGGGAAGGACAGATACGCAGTATTTT
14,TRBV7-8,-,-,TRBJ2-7,CASSLASLRAEQYF,TGTGCCAGCAGCTTAGCGTCGCTCAGGGCCGAGCAGTACTTC
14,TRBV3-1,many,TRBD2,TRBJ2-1,CASSPPGGDNEQFF,TGTGCCAGCAGCCCGCCGGGGGGGGACAATGAGCAGTTCTTC
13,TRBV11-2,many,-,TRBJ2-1,CASSSGPANEQFF,TGTGCCAGCAGCTCGGGACCCGCAAATGAGCAGTTCTTC
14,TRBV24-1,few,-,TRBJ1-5,CATSARGERQPQHF,TGTGCCACCAGTGCGAGGGGGGAACGTCAGCCCCAGCATTTT
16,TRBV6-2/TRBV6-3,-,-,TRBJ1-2,CASSYSGSLEFYGYTF,TGTGCCAGCAGTTACTCGGGGAGTTTAGAGTTCTATGGCTACACCTTC
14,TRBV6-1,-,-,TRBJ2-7,CASSEAGGGYEQYF,TGTGCCAGCAGTGAAGCGGGAGGAGGGTACGAGCAGTACTTC
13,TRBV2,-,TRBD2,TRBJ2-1,CASSERLANEQFF,TGTGCCAGCAGTGAAAGACTAGCCAATGAGCAGTTCTTC
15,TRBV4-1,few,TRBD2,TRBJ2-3,CASSPFGRSTDTQYF,TGCGCCAGCAGCCCTTTCGGGAGGAGCACAGATACGCAGTATTTT
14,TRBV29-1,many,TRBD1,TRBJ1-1,CSVESAQGANQAFF,TGCAGCGTTGAATCGGCGCAGGGGGCTAACCAAGCTTTCTTT
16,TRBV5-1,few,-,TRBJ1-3,CASSPAWVSSGNTIYF,TGCGCCAGCAGCCCAGCGTGGGTCTCTTCTGGAAACACCATATATTTT
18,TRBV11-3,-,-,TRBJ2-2,CASTGGAVPVLNTGELFF,TGTGCCAGCACTGGGGGGGCGGTGCCTGTACTTAACACCGGGGAGCTGTTTTTT
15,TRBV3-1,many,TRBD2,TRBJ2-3,CASRTGTSLEDTQYF,TGTGCCAGCAGAACCGGGACTAGTCTAGAAGATACGCAGTATTTT
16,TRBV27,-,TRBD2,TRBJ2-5,CASSLGVSAGVETQYF,TGTGCCAGCAGTTTAGGGGTTTCGGCGGGAGTGGAGACCCAGTACTTC
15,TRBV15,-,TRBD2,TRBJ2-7,CATSRLRGTYYEQYF,TGTGCCACCAGCAGGTTGCGGGGGACTTACTACGAGCAGTACTTC
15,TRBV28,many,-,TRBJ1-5,CASSPPRAPNQPQHF,TGTGCCAGCAGTCCGCCTCGGGCACCGAATCAGCCCCAGCATTTT
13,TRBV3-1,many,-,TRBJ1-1,CASSQDALARAFF,TGTGCCAGCAGCCAAGATGCGTTGGCGAGGGCTTTCTTT
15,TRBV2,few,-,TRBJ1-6,CASRIQPTTPSPLHF,TGTGCCAGCAGAATTCAGCCCACGACTCCCTCACCCCTCCACTTT
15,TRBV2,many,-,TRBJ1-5,CASSEGLGAGQPQHF,TGTGCCAGCAGTGAAGGATTGGGGGCCGGTCAGCCCCAGCATTTT
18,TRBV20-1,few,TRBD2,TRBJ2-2,CSASPGLAGGPKSGELFF,TGCAGTGCTAGTCCGGGACTAGCGGGAGGGCCGAAGTCCGGGGAGCTGTTTTTT
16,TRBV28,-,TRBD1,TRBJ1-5,CASSLPTGDRVEPQHF,TGTGCCAGCAGTTTGCCCACAGGGGATCGAGTAGAGCCCCAGCATTTT
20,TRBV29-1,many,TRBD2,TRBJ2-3,CSVLVRRTSGRKGVTDTQYF,TGCAGCGTCTTGGTTCGGAGGACTAGCGGGAGGAAGGGGGTCACAGATACGCAGTATTTT
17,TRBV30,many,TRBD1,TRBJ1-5,CAWSVRRTGAYRQPQHF,TGTGCCTGGAGTGTACGGAGGACAGGGGCTTATCGTCAGCCCCAGCATTTT
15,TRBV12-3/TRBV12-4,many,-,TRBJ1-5,CASSYGTYSNQPQHF,TGTGCCAGCAGTTACGGGACATATAGCAATCAGCCCCAGCATTTT
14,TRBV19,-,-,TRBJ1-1,CASSKTTGNTEAFF,TGTGCCAGTAGTAAAACGACAGGGAACACTGAAGCTTTCTTT
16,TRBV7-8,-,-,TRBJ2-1,CASSPEGGVGYNEQFF,TGTGCCAGCAGCCCAGAAGGGGGGGTCGGGTACAATGAGCAGTTCTTC
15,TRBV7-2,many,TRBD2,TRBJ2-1,CASSFSGILYNEQFF,TGTGCCAGCAGCTTCAGCGGGATTCTATACAATGAGCAGTTCTTC
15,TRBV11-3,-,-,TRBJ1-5,CASSDTYRVDQPQHF,TGTGCCAGCAGTGATACCTACAGGGTCGATCAGCCCCAGCATTTT
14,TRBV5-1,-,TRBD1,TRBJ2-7,CASSPSQGRYEQYF,TGCGCCAGCAGCCCCTCACAGGGGCGGTACGAGCAGTACTTC
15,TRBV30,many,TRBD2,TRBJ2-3,CAWGQAGGPGDTQYF,TGTGCCTGGGGACAAGCGGGAGGGCCAGGAGATACGCAGTATTTT
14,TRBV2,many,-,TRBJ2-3,CASSEESGTDTQYF,TGTGCCAGCAGTGAGGAGTCGGGCACAGATACGCAGTATTTT
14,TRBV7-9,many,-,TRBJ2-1,CASTSRYSGHEQFF,TGTGCCAGCACCAGTCGCTACTCCGGGCATGAGCAGTTCTTC
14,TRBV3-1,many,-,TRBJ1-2,CASSQGPANYGYTF,TGTGCCAGCAGCCAAGGTCCAGCTAACTATGGCTACACCTTC
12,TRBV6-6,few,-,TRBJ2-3,CTSSYDPDTQYF,TGTACCAGCAGTTACGATCCAGATACGCAGTATTTT
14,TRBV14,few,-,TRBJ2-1,CASSPRLSAGKQFF,TGTGCCAGCAGCCCGCGGCTAAGCGCGGGCAAGCAGTTCTTC
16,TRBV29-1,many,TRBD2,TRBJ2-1,CSVRASGYSSYNEQFF,TGCAGCGTGAGGGCTAGCGGGTACAGCTCCTACAATGAGCAGTTCTTC
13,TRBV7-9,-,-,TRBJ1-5,CASSLWGKQPQHF,TGTGCCAGCAGCTTATGGGGGAAGCAGCCCCAGCATTTT